This T cell receptor beta chain was captured by sequencing in a study of beta chain features in type 1 diabetes. Overall study: Sorted cells numbering 107,917,701 were examined across all samples. Study results and caveats: Relative to healthy donors, patients appeared to have naive, central memory and Treg TCRB repertoires that were more similar. In every one of the four CD4+ subsets, TCRB CDR3s were moderately but significantly shorter in Type 1 diabetes patients.

This clone was recorded a few times. The antigen remains unidentified. Trimming at V came to 6 bases and at J to 4 bases, leaving 6 bases not matched to a gene. This CDR3 has 13 amino acids. Per the germline V gene, CDR1 is SGHTA and CDR2 is FQGNSA. TCRB transcripts that were expressed got sequenced, as all of the isolated RNA had been reverse transcribed. Sequencing used immunoSEQ multiplex PCR; TCRdb keeps in-frame clones, though not all of them. Among over 650,000 clones listed, roughly an eighth were seen once. V gene TRBV7-2 combines with J gene TRBJ2-7, with 7 nucleotides matching TRBD2. The TCR comes from a man aged 18 to 35 with type 1 diabetes. The source material was naive CD4+ T cells from blood. In nucleotides, the CDR3 is TGTGCCAGCAGTTCAAGCGGGAAGTACGAGCAGTACTTC. Amino acid sequence: CASSSSGKYEQYF.